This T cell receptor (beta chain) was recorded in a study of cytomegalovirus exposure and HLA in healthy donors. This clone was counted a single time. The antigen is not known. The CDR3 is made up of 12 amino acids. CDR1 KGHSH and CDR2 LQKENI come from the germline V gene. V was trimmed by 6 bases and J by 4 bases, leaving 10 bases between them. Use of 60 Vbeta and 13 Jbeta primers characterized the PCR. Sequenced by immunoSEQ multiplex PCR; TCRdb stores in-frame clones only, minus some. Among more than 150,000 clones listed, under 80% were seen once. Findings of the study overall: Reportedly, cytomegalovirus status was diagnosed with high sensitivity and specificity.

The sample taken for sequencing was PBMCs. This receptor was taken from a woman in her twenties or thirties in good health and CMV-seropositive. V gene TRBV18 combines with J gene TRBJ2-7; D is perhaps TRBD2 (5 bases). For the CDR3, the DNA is TGTGCCAGCTCTCTCGGGGAGTACGAGCAGTACTTC. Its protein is CASSLGEYEQYF.